This paragraph covers one T cell receptor (beta chain) sequence. The sample is drawn from a study of blood T cell repertoires in COVID-19. Study background: The analysed material was cDNA or gDNA that came from T cells, B-cell-depleted T cells, or PBMCs.

Only in-frame clones appear in the TCRdb table, and some are missing; sequencing was by immunoSEQ multiplex PCR. The data show around 140,000 clones, more than 75% seen once. Trimming cost V 6 bases and J 8 bases, with 20 bases left between them. Germline V CDR1 and CDR2: LGHNT, FRNRAP. The CDR3 is 15 residues long. This sequence originates from a man aged 45-60 years with active COVID-19. The sequencing sample was made of peripheral blood. This chain connects TRBV12-5 to TRBJ1-5, with D maybe TRBD1 (6 bases). CDR3 in DNA: TGTGCTAGTGGCTCTGGACAGTCTGGGGGGGAGCCCCAGCATTTT. Translation gives CASGSGQSGGEPQHF.